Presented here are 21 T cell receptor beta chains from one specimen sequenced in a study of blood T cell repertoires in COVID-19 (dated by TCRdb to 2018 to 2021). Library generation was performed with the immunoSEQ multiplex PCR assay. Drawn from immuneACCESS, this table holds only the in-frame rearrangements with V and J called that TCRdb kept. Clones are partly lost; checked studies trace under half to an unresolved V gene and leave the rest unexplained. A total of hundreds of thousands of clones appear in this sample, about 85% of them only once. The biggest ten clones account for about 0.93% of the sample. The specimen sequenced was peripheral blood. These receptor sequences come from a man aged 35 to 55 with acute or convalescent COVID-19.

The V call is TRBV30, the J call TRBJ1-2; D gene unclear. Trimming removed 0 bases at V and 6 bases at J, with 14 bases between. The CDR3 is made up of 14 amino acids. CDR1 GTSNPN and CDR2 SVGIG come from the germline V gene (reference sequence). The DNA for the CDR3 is TGTGCCTGGAGTGTAAGCTTATTCTTCGATGGCTACACCTTC. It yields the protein CAWSVSLFFDGYTF.

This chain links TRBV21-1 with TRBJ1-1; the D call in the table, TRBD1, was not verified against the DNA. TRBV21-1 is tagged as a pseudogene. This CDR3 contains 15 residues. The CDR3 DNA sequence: TGTGCCAGCAGCAAATCCGGGACAGGGGCCACTGAAGCTTTCTTT. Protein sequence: CASSKSGTGATEAFF.

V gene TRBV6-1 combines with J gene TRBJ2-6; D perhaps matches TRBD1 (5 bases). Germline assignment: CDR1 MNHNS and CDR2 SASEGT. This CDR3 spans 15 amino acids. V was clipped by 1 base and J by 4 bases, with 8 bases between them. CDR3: CASSEEGAGANVLTF. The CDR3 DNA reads TGTGCCAGCAGTGAAGAAGGGGCCGGGGCCAACGTCCTGACTTTC.

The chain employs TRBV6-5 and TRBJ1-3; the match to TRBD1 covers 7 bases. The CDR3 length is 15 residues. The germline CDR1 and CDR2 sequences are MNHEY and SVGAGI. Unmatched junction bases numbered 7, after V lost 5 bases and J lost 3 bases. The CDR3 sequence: CASSRGGTGGNTIYF. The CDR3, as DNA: TGTGCCAGCAGTCGAGGGGGCACCGGTGGAAACACCATATATTTT.

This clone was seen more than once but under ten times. CDR3 nucleotides: TGTGCCAGCAGCCCGAAGTGGGGGGGCGCGTGGGGCTACACCTTC. Amino acid sequence: CASSPKWGGAWGYTF. The chain is built from TRBV14 and TRBJ1-2, with a possible D match to TRBD1 (6 bases). V was clipped by 4 bases and J by 8 bases, with 20 bases between them. This CDR3 is built from 15 residues. Germline CDR1 and CDR2: SGHDN and FVKESK. Variable domain in full (rest from reference TRBV14 and TRBJ1-2): EAGVTQFPSHSVIEKGQTVTLRCDPISGHDNLYWYRRVMGKEIKFLLHFVKESKQDESGMPNNRFLAERTGGTYSTLKVQPAELEDSGVYFCASSPKWGGAWGYTFGSGTRLTVV.

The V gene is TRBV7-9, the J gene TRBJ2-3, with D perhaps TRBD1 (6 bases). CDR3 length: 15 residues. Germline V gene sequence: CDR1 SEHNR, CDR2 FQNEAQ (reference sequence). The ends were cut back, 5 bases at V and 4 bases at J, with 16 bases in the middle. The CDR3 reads CASSPMDSAADTQYF. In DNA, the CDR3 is TGTGCCAGCAGCCCCATGGACAGCGCGGCAGATACGCAGTATTTT.

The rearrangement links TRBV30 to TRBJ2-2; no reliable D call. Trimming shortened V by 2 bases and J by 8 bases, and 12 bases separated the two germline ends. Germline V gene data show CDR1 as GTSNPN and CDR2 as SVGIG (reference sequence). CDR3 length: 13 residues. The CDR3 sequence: CAWSQPGYGELFF. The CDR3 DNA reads TGTGCCTGGAGTCAACCGGGTTATGGGGAGCTGTTTTTT.

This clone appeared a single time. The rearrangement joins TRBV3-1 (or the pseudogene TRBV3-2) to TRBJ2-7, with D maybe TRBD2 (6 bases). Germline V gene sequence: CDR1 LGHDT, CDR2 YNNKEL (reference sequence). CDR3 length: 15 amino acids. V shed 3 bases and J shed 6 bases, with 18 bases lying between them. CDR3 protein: CASSQSGTRKGEQYF. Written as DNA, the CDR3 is TGTGCCAGCAGCCAGTCCGGGACTCGTAAAGGCGAGCAGTACTTC.

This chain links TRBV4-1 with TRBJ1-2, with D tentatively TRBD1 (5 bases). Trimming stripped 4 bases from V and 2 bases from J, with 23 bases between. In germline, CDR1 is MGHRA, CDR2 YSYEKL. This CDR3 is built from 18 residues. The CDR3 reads CASSPYPTESDRNYGYTF. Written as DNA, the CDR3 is TGCGCCAGCAGCCCTTACCCCACAGAATCTGACAGAAACTATGGCTACACCTTC.

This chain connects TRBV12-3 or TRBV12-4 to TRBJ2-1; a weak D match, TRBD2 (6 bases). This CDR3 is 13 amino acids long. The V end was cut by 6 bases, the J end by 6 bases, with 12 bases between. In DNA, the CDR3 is TGTGCCAGCAGGAACCGGGGGACCAATGAGCAGTTCTTC. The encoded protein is CASRNRGTNEQFF.

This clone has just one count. As DNA, the CDR3 is TGTGCCAGCAGTTACGCGGCAGGGGGATCTGAAGCTTTCTTT. Its translation is CASSYAAGGSEAFF. The V call is TRBV6-5, the J call TRBJ1-1; TRBD1 matches at 7 bases. This CDR3 contains 14 residues. The trim removed 2 bases at V and 6 bases at J, leaving 6 bases unmatched. The germline CDR1 and CDR2 sequences are MNHEY and SVGAGI.

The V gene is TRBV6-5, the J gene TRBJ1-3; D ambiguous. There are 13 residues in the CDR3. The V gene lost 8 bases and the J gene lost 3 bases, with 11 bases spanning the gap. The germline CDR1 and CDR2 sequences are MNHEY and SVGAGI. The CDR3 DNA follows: TGTGCCAGCGCGGGTGTAGGTGGAAACACCATATATTTT. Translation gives CASAGVGGNTIYF.

Here the CDR3 reads CASSDRGIQPQHF. The CDR3 DNA follows: TGTGCCAGCTCCGACAGGGGTATTCAGCCCCAGCATTTT. The gene calls are TRBV2 and TRBJ1-5; 8 bases match TRBD1. V lost 8 bases and J lost 6; bases outside the gene matches: 6. Germline CDR1 SNHLY, CDR2 FYNNEI. CDR3 size: 13 residues. The variable domain in full, completed from reference TRBV2 and TRBJ1-5, reads EPEVTQTPSHQVTQMGQEVILRCVPISNHLYFYWYRQILGQKVEFLVSFYNNEISEKSEIFDDQFSVERPDGSNFTLKIRSTKLEDSAMYFCASSDRGIQPQHFGDGTRLSIL.

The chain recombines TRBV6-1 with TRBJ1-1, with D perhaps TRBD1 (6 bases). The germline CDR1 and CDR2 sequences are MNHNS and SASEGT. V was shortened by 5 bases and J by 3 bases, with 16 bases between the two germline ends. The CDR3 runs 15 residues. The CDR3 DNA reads TGTGCCAGCAGTTCCGCGACAGGTAGGGACACTGAAGCTTTCTTT. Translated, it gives CASSSATGRDTEAFF.

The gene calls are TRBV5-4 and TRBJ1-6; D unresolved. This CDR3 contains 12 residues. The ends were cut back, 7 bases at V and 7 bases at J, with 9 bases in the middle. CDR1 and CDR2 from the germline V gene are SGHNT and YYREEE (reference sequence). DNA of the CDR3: TGTGCCAGCGGAGTGGAGAATTCACCCCTCCACTTT. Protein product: CASGVENSPLHF.

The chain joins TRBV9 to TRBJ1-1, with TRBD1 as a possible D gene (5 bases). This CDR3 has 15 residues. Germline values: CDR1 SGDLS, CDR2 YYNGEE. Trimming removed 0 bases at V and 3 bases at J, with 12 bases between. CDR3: CASSVDGTSDTEAFF. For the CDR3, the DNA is TGTGCCAGCAGCGTAGATGGGACTTCCGACACTGAAGCTTTCTTT. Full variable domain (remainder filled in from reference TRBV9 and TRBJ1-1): DSGVTQTPKHLITATGQRVTLRCSPRSGDLSVYWYQQSLDQGLQFLIQYYNGEERAKGNILERFSAQQFPDLHSELNLSSLELGDSALYFCASSVDGTSDTEAFFGQGTRLTVV.

CDR3 loop: CASSSQDSADTQYF. CDR3 nucleotides: TGTGCCAGCAGCTCCCAGGACTCGGCGGATACGCAGTATTTT. The chain is built from TRBV7-2 and TRBJ2-3; the D gene is possibly TRBD2 (5 bases). There are 14 residues in the CDR3. The V end was cut by 4 bases, the J end by 6 bases, with 14 bases between. Per germline, CDR1 SGHTA and CDR2 FQGNSA. Full variable domain (remainder filled in from reference TRBV7-2 and TRBJ2-3): GAGVSQSPSNKVTEKGKDVELRCDPISGHTALYWYRQSLGQGLEFLIYFQGNSAPDKSGLPSDRFSAERTGGSVSTLTIQRTQQEDSAVYLCASSSQDSADTQYFGPGTRLTVL.

The CDR3: CASSRAGGTDTQYF. CDR3 bases: TGTGCCAGCAGTAGGGCGGGTGGCACAGATACGCAGTATTTT. V and J are TRBV7-9 and TRBJ2-3, with a tentative D call TRBD2 (5 bases). V was cut by 6 bases and J by 1 base, with 11 bases left in between. In germline, CDR1 is SEHNR, CDR2 FQNEAQ (reference sequence). This CDR3 spans 14 amino acids.

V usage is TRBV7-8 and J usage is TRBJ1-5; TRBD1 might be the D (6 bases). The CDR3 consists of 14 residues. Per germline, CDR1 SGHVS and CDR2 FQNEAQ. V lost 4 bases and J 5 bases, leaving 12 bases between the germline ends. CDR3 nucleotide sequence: TGTGCCAGCAGCTCGACAGGCTCTTATCAGCCCCAGCATTTT. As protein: CASSSTGSYQPQHF.

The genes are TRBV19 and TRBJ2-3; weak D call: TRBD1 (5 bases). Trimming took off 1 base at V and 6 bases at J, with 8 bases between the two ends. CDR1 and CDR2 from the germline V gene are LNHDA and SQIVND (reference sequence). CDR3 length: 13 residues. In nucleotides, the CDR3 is TGTGCCAGTAGTATAGGACAGCTGGATACGCAGTATTTT. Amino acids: CASSIGQLDTQYF.

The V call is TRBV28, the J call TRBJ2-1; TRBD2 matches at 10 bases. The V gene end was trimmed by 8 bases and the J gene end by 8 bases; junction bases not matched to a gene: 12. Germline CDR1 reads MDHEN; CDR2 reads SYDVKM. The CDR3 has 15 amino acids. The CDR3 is CASGRAGGILDEQFF. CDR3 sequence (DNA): TGTGCCAGCGGACGAGCGGGGGGGATACTCGATGAGCAGTTCTTC.